This T cell receptor beta chain was identified during a study of blood T cell repertoires in COVID-19. In the study overall: Researchers got acute and convalescent COVID-19 samples from the United States, Italy and Spain. PBMCs, B-cell-depleted T cells, or T cells provided the cDNA or gDNA that made up the material.

The ends were cut back, 0 bases at V and 6 bases at J, with 12 bases in the middle. The length of the CDR3 is 15 residues. Germline lookup yields CDR1 SGHNT and CDR2 YYREEE (reference sequence). Methods used by the authors: Quantification of nucleated cells was approximated via reference gene primer amplification. Repertoires were generated with immunoSEQ multiplex PCR, while TCRdb's copy carries only in-frame clones and drops some. The V and J calls and clone size come from that table; D and trimming were worked out from the DNA. The sample lists some 20,000 clones, 91% seen once, with under 4.5% in the top ten.

The origin of this receptor is a human donor in a cohort sampled during active COVID-19. Sequencing was performed on peripheral blood. This rearrangement joins TRBV5-4 to TRBJ2-2; D unclear. The CDR3 protein is CASSLDGWSSGELFF. The CDR3 coding sequence is TGTGCCAGCAGCTTGGACGGGTGGAGCTCCGGGGAGCTGTTTTTT.